This paragraph reports one TCR beta chain. The sample comes from a study of control samples from healthy donors and cancer patients. Profiling relied on immunoSEQ multiplex PCR, and the TCRdb table lists in-frame clones only, not all of them. The table shows about 160,000 clones, with 96% occurring only once. The CDR3 loop spans 12 amino acids. The sample was blood. V is TRBV12-2 and J is TRBJ2-1. TRBV12-2 is annotated as a pseudogene. The TCR sequence derives from a woman between 25 and 40 years old in good health. CDR3 residues: CASRPLVRVEFF. CDR3 coding DNA: TGTGCAAGTCGCCCCCTAGTAAGGGTGGAGTTCTTC.